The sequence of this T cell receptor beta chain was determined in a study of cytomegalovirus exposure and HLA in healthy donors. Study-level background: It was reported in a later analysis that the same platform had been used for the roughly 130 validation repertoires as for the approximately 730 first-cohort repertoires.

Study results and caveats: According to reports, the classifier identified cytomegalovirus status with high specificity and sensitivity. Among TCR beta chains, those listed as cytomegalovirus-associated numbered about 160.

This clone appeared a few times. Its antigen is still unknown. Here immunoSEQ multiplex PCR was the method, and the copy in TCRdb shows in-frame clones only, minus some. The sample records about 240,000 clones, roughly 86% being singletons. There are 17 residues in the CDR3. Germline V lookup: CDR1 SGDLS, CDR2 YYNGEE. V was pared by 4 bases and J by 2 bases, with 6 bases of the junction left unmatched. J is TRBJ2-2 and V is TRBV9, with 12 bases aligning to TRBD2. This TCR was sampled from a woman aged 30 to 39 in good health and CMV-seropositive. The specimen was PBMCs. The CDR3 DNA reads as TGTGCCAGCAGCCTCGGGACTAGCGGGCCTAACACCGGGGAGCTGTTTTTT. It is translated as CASSLGTSGPNTGELFF. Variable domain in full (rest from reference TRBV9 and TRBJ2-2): DSGVTQTPKHLITATGQRVTLRCSPRSGDLSVYWYQQSLDQGLQFLIQYYNGEERAKGNILERFSAQQFPDLHSELNLSSLELGDSALYFCASSLGTSGPNTGELFFGEGSRLTVL.